These 17 T cell receptor beta chains originate from one sample sequenced in a study of T cells in Graves' hyperthyroidism and ophthalmopathy. Authors of the study amplified TCR beta CDR3 regions from RNA transcripts. Carried out on the TCR CDR3, a first-round RT-PCR used the HTBI primer set. TCRdb re-called the multiplex PCR reads with MiXCR, one entry per CDR3 protein. The sample lists fewer than 450,000 distinct CDR3 sequences; 13% to 15% were seen once. The sequenced sample was blood. The receptors come from a woman aged 55-69 years with Graves' ophthalmopathy.

This clonotype was picked up many times. V usage is TRBV12-3 or TRBV12-4 and J usage is TRBJ2-5; D possibly corresponds to TRBD1 (6 bases). The CDR3 loop spans 15 amino acids. V lost 1 base and J 5 bases, leaving 14 bases between the germline ends. CDR3 loop: CASSLVQGRSETQYF. The CDR3 region has the DNA TGTGCCAGCAGTTTAGTGCAGGGGCGGTCCGAGACCCAGTACTTC.

The chain is built from TRBV15 and TRBJ2-2, with D unclear. This CDR3 comprises 14 residues. V was shortened by 4 bases and J by 5 bases, with 11 bases between the two germline ends. CDR1 LNHNV and CDR2 YYDKDF come from the germline V gene (reference sequence). This chain's CDR3 is CATSTRSDTGELFF. CDR3 nucleotide sequence: TGTGCCACCAGCACCCGATCGGATACCGGGGAGCTGTTTTTT.

This clonotype has at least ten counts. The chain has TRBV28 and TRBJ1-4, with D unclear. Trimming left V 7 bases short and J 3 bases short, with 9 bases between. In germline, CDR1 is MDHEN, CDR2 SYDVKM. CDR3 length: 13 amino acids. The CDR3 DNA sequence: TGTGCCAGCAATTGGCAGCCTAATGAAAAACTGTTTTTT. Protein product: CASNWQPNEKLFF.

This clonotype was counted many times. The chain has TRBV7-3 and TRBJ2-2, with 11 bases lining up with TRBD2. The CDR3 length is 17 residues. Germline V CDR1 and CDR2: SGHTA, FQGTGA. V was clipped by 2 bases and J by 4 bases; unmatched bases: 6. DNA of the CDR3: TGTGCCAGCAGCTTACAGGCGGGACTAGCGGTCACCGGGGAGCTGTTTTTT. Translation: CASSLQAGLAVTGELFF.

On this clonotype: One end of the junction varies from germline; a read error may be responsible. The chain links TRBV24-1 to TRBJ2-3, with TRBD2 matching over 8 bases. CDR1 is KGHDR and CDR2 is SFDVKD in the germline V gene. The CDR3 consists of 17 residues. This CDR3 is CAISDPIAGSKGDTQYF. CDR3 nucleotides: TGTGCCATCAGTGACCCGATAGCGGGGAGTAAAGGAGATACGCAGTATTTT.

This clonotype was seen only a few times. This chain joins TRBV29-1 and TRBJ2-5; the D is unclear. The V end lost 4 bases, the J end lost 5 bases, and 11 bases lay between the germline ends. The CDR3 runs 12 residues. Germline loops: CDR1 SQVTM, CDR2 ANQGSEA. In DNA form, the CDR3 reads TGCAGCGTTGCCTACAAGAGGGAGACCCAGTACTTC. Translating gives CSVAYKRETQYF.

This clonotype showed up just a few times. This chain connects TRBV9 to TRBJ2-3; 7 nucleotides line up with TRBD2. This CDR3 comprises 15 residues. Trimming cost V 4 bases and J 0 bases; bases outside gene matches: 5. Germline CDR1 and CDR2: SGDLS and YYNGEE. Written as DNA, the CDR3 is TGTGCCAGCAGCCCTCGGACTAGAAGCACAGATACGCAGTATTTT. Translation gives CASSPRTRSTDTQYF.

This clonotype has at least ten counts. This chain links TRBV5-1 with TRBJ2-3; D remains unclear. V lost 0 bases, J lost 4 bases, and 12 bases lay in between. Germline CDR1 SGHRS, CDR2 YFSETQ. There are 15 residues in the CDR3. This CDR3 reads CASSLDSQGPDTQYF. As DNA, the CDR3 is TGCGCCAGCAGCTTGGACTCCCAAGGACCAGATACGCAGTATTTT.

This clonotype has ten or more counts. The chain is built from TRBV20-1 and TRBJ1-5; TRBD1 matches at 8 bases. Germline trimming cut 5 bases from V and 0 bases from J; bases unmatched to any gene: 15. Germline loops: CDR1 DFQATT, CDR2 SNEGSKA (reference sequence). The CDR3 runs to 18 residues. The CDR3 sequence is CSALSGTGAFYSNQPQHF. The CDR3 region has the DNA TGCAGTGCTCTAAGCGGGACAGGAGCCTTTTATAGCAATCAGCCCCAGCATTTT.

This rearrangement joins TRBV7-9 to TRBJ1-4; D is unresolved. Between the trimmed V and J ends, which lost 5 bases and 3 bases, there was a span of 13 bases. The CDR3 extends over 15 amino acids. The germline V gene has CDR1 SEHNR and CDR2 FQNEAQ (reference sequence). CDR3 region: CASSRAGVSNEKLFF. CDR3 sequence (DNA): TGTGCCAGCAGCCGAGCGGGTGTGTCTAATGAAAAACTGTTTTTT.

This clonotype was observed a handful of times. The rearrangement uses TRBV4-1 and TRBJ2-1; D gene unclear. The CDR3 sequence is 12 residues long. Germline-derived CDR1 and CDR2 are MGHRA and YSYEKL. The V gene lost 1 base and the J gene lost 9 bases, with 7 bases spanning the gap. The CDR3 nucleotides read TGCGCCAGCAGCCAAGTCCGCGGTGAGCAGTTCTTC. It yields the protein CASSQVRGEQFF.

This clonotype was counted at least ten times. The rearrangement links TRBV28 to TRBJ2-7; the match to TRBD2 covers 12 bases. After removal of 1 base from V and 5 bases from J, the junction contained 6 bases not matched to a gene. The CDR3 is 16 amino acids. In germline, CDR1 is MDHEN, CDR2 SYDVKM. CDR3 nucleotide sequence: TGTGCCAGCAGTTTATACACTAGCGGGAGGCTAAACGAGCAGTACTTC. Its protein product is CASSLYTSGRLNEQYF.

This clonotype was found many times. This rearrangement joins TRBV12-3 or TRBV12-4 to TRBJ2-7, with 9 nucleotides matching TRBD2. The CDR3 runs to 15 residues. J lost 4 bases, V lost 1 base, and 5 bases had no gene match. This CDR3 reads CASSLVSGRSYEQYF. DNA for the CDR3: TGTGCCAGCAGTTTAGTCAGCGGGAGGTCATACGAGCAGTACTTC.

This clonotype turned up a few times. The chain combines TRBV3-1 with TRBJ2-2; TRBD2 agrees at 7 bases. The CDR3 covers 17 residues. Losses at the gene ends were 1 base for V and 4 bases for J; bases not matched to a gene: 9. Germline V lookup: CDR1 LGHDT, CDR2 YNNKEL (reference sequence). The CDR3 loop reads CASSQGRAGAGTGELFF. DNA for the CDR3: TGTGCCAGCAGCCAAGGGAGGGCGGGAGCAGGCACCGGGGAGCTGTTTTTT.

This clonotype has a handful of counts. V and J are TRBV4-1 and TRBJ1-1; 7 bases line up with TRBD1. The CDR3 runs 14 residues. V shed 4 bases, J shed 10 bases, and the junction held 12 bases outside the gene matches. Germline values: CDR1 MGHRA, CDR2 YSYEKL. The CDR3 coding sequence is TGCGCCAGCAGCCCCAAGCTTGACAGGGCGAGAGCTTTCTTT. Amino acids: CASSPKLDRARAFF.

The CDR3 bases are TGCGCCAGCAGCCAAGATATGGACAATGAGCAGTTCTTC. It encodes CASSQDMDNEQFF. The chain employs TRBV4-1 and TRBJ2-1, with D unresolved. Germline V gene data show CDR1 as MGHRA and CDR2 as YSYEKL. Trimming pared 0 bases from V and 5 bases from J, leaving 5 bases between. The CDR3 is 13 amino acids.

A few counts support this clonotype. The CDR3 DNA follows: TGTGCCAGCAGTTTGTTTGGAGGCACTGAAGCTTTCTTT. Its protein is CASSLFGGTEAFF. The rearrangement uses TRBV27 and TRBJ1-1; no clear D. The CDR3 totals 13 residues. Germline V lookup: CDR1 MNHEY, CDR2 SMNVEV (reference sequence). The V gene lost 3 bases and the J gene lost 4 bases, with 9 bases spanning the gap.